The table lists the clone carrying this T cell receptor (beta chain) with a few counts. Antigen specificity is unknown. The sample comes from a study of T cell repertoires in cytomegalovirus infection. Trimming removed 2 bases from V and 3 bases from J; junction bases left unmatched: 6. Germline loops: CDR1 SEHNR, CDR2 FQNEAQ (reference sequence). This CDR3 is 15 amino acids long. MiXCR was run by TCRdb on the reads, yielding one entry per CDR3 protein. Seen here are about 830,000 distinct CDR3 sequences, around a third observed once, and the top ten hold about an eighth. Study-level points and caveats: Dominant in the ex vivo response were TCR beta clonotypes restricted by HLA-C and specific for CMV.

The sequences come from cultured CD8+ T cells from PBMCs, collected from culture after CMV antigen stimulation. This receptor was taken from a human donor in good health (CMV status not recorded). Some clones in this sample may be carry-over from other donors' samples. The rearrangement uses TRBV7-9 and TRBJ1-1, with 7 bases identical to TRBD1. The CDR3 nucleotides read TGTGCCAGCAGCTTAATTGCAGGGGGAGACACTGAAGCTTTCTTT. This encodes CASSLIAGGDTEAFF.